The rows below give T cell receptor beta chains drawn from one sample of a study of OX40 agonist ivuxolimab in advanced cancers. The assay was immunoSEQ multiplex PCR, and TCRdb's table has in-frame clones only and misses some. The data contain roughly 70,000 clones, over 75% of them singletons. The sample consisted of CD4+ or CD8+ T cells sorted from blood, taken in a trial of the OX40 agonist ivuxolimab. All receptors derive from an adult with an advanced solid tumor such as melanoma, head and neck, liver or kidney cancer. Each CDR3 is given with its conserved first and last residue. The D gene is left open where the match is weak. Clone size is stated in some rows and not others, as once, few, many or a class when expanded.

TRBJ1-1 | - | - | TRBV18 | CASSPGIDSEAFF
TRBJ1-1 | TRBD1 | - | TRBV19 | CATETGAGTEAFF
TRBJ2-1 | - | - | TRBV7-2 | CASSLSGTAIGGSYNEQFF
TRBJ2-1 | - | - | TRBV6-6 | CASSYRDSRGGNEQFF
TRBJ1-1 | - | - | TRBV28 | CASSLWGRGNTEAFF
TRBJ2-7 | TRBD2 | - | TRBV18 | CASSAGLEDEQYF
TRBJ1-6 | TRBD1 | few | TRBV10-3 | CAIRGGQGNSPLHF
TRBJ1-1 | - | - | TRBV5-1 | CASSSTGIRNTEAFF
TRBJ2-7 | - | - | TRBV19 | CASSRKFGKARSYEQYF
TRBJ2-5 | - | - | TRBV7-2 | CASSSQETQYF
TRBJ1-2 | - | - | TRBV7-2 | CASSPGPGGYTF
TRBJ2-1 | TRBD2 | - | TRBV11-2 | CASSPGLAGGEQFF
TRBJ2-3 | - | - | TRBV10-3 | CAISESGAGPDTQYF
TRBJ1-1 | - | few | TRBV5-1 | CASSLDRSPEAFF
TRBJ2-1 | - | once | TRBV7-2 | CASSSGGGFSYNEQFF
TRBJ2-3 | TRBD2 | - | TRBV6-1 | CAISSGGADDTQYF
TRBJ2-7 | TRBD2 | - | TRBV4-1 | CASSQGLAVPYEQYF
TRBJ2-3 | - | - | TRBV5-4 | CASSLQGSTDTQYF
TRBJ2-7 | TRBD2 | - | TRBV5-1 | CASSAGTSGNEQYF
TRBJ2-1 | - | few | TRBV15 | CATSTPLEVPSSYNEQFF
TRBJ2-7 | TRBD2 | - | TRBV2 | CASSATWLAGQYF
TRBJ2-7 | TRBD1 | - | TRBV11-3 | CASSDLTWTGRYEQYF
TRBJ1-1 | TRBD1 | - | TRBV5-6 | CASSWGDRVNTEAFF
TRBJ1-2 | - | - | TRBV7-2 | CASSFPGTLRGYTF
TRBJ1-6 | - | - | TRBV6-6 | CASRLQGLNSPLHF
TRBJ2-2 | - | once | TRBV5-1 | CASRKDSQNTGELFF
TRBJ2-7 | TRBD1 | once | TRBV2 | CASSGRDRGLEQYF
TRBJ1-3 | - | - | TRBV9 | CASNKEGGAGNTIYF
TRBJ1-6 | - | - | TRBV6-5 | CASTGVGGDNSPLHF
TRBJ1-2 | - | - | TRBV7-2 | CASSLGQSYYGYTF
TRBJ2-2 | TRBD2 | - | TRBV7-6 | CASSQLAGGTEELFF
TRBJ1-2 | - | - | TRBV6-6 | CASSMGQIYTF
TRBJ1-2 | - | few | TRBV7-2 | CASSLGRSYGYTF
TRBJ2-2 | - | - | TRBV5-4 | CASSTSRGELFF
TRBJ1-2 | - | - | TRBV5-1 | CASSLEGANYGYTF
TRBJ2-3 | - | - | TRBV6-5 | CASSERNTDTQYF
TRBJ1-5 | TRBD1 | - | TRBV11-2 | CASSLGQGNNQPQHF
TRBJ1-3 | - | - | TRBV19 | CASSIAGGLGGNTIYF
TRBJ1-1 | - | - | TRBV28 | CASSLSDNTEAFF
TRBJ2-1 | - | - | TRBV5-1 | CASSLPTNEQFF
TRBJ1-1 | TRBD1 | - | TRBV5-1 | CASSLGGGNTEAFF
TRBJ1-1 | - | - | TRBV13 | CASSLSGKWMNTEAFF
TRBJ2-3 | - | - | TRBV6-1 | CASSDPSSVGGTDTQYF
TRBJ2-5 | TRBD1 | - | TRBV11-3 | CASNRGEYQETQYF
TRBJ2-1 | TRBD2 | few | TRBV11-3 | CASSLPGGNEQFF
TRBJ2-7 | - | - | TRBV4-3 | CASSTRRSLGVGEQYF
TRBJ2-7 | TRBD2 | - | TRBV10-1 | CASSENPAGGYEQYF
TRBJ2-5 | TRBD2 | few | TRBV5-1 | CASSLGTSGGLVETQYF
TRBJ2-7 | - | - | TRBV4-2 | CASSQEQVPYVEQYF
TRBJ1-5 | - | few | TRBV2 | CASSESRGQPQHF
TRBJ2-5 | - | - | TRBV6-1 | CASSEVRGLAVQETQYF